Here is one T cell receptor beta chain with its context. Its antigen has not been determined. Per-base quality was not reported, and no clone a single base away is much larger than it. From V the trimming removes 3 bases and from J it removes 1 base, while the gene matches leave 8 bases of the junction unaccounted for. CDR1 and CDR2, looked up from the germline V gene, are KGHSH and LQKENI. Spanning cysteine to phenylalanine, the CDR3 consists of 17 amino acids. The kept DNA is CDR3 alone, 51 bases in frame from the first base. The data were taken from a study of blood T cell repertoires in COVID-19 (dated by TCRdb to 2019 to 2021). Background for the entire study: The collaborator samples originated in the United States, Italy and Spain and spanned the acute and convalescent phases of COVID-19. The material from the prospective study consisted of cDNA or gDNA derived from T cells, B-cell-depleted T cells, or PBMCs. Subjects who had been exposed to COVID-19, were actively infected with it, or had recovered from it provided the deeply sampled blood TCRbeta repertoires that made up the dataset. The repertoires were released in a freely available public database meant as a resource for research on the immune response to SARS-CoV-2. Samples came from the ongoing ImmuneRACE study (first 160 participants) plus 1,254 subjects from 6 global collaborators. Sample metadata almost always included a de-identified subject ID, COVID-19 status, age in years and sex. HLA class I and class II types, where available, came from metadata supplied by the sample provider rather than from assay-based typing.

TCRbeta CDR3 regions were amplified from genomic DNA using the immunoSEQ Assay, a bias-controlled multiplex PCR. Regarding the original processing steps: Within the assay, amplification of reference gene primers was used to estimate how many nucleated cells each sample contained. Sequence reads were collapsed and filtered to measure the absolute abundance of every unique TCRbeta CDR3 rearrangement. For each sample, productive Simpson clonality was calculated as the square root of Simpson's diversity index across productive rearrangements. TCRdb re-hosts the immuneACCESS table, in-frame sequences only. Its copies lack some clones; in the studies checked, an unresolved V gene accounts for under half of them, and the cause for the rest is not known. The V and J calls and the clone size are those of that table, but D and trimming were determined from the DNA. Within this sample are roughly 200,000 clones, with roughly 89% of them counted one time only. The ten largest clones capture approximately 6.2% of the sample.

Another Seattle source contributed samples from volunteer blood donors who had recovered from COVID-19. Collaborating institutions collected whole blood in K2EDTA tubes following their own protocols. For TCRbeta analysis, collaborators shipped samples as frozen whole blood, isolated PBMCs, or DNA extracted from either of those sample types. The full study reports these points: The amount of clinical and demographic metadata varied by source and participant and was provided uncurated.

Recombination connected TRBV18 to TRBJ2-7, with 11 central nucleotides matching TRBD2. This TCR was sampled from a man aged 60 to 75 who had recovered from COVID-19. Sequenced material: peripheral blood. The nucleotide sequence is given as TGTGCCAGCTCACCCGGGACTAGCGGACGCGCTTCCTACGAGCAGTACTTC. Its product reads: CASSPGTSGRASYEQYF.